Listed below are T cell receptor beta chains from one sample, sequenced in a study of regulatory T cells in long-lasting Graves disease. TCRdb itself ran the multiplex PCR reads through MiXCR, one entry per CDR3 protein. Of roughly 450,000 distinct CDR3 sequences listed, less than 25% are singletons. Source: peripheral blood mononuclear cells (PBMCs), taken when the disease was refractory, from a patient treated with antithyroid drugs. Receptors originate from a female donor with Graves disease. CDR3s include the opening cysteine and the closing phenylalanine or tryptophan. Fields, in order: J gene, D gene, clone size, V gene, CDR3 DNA, CDR3 protein. D genes are given only for firm matches. Only some rows state a clone size, as once, few, many or a class for expanded clones.

>TRBJ1-1|.|.|TRBV6-1
TGTGCCAGCAGTACCAGGGAGTCCACTGAAGCTTTCTTT
CASSTRESTEAFF
>TRBJ2-7|.|.|TRBV5-6
TGTGCCAGCAGCCCACGAGGAAGCGGAGCCTACGAGCAGTACTTC
CASSPRGSGAYEQYF
>TRBJ1-2|.|.|TRBV4-1
TGCGCCAGCAGCCAAGAGGGTGGGGGCTGGACCTATGGCTACACCTTC
CASSQEGGGWTYGYTF
>TRBJ1-2|.|many|TRBV28
TGTGCCGTCCCTGGACCGTCGTATGGCTACACCTTC
CAVPGPSYGYTF
>TRBJ1-1|.|.|TRBV19
TGTGCCAGTAGTATGGTCCTTTACACTGAAGCTTTCTTT
CASSMVLYTEAFF
>TRBJ2-7|.|few|TRBV19
TGTGCCAGTAGTATAGGAGGGACCCAGTTTCAGCAGTACTTC
CASSIGGTQFQQYF
>TRBJ2-7|.|once|TRBV30
TGTGCCTGGAGTGTAATGTATAGCTACGAGCAGTACTTC
CAWSVMYSYEQYF
>TRBJ1-1|.|many|TRBV28
TGTGCCAGCAGTTTTATAGGAAAGACTGAAGCTTTCTTT
CASSFIGKTEAFF
>TRBJ2-5|.|.|TRBV15
TGTGCCACCAGCAGAGATAGTAGCGGCCAAGAGACCCAGTACTTC
CATSRDSSGQETQYF
>TRBJ2-4|.|.|TRBV6-1
TGTGCCAGCAGGCCCGGGAGAGCCAAAAACATTCAGTACTTC
CASRPGRAKNIQYF
>TRBJ1-6|.|many|TRBV28
TGTGCCAGCAGTACCGTCCCGACTTCACCCCTCCACTTT
CASSTVPTSPLHF
>TRBJ1-5|TRBD1|.|TRBV19
TGTGCCAGTAGTATCGGGTTCGGGACAGCCGTCAATCAGCCCCAGCATTTT
CASSIGFGTAVNQPQHF
>TRBJ2-7|.|many|TRBV11-2
TGTGCCAGCAGCTCTCGGTCCTACGAGCAGTACTTC
CASSSRSYEQYF
>TRBJ2-2|.|.|TRBV14
TGTGCCAGCAGCGGCGGAGACACCGGGGAGCTGTTTTTT
CASSGGDTGELFF
>TRBJ1-2|TRBD1|many|TRBV11-1
TGTGCCAGCAGCTTTACAGGGGTTAACTATGGCTACACCTTC
CASSFTGVNYGYTF
>TRBJ1-4|.|.|TRBV20-1
TGCAGTGCTACGAGAGAGAATGAAAAACTGTTTTTT
CSATRENEKLFF
>TRBJ1-5|.|few|TRBV18
TGTGCCAGCGCGGACTCCCTGAGCGAGTATCAGCCCCAGCATTTT
CASADSLSEYQPQHF
>TRBJ1-4|.|many|TRBV7-9
TGTGCCAGCAGCAAACCCGCCCAGGAAAAACTGTTTTTT
CASSKPAQEKLFF
>TRBJ2-5|.|.|TRBV6-1
TGTGCCAGCAGTGAATCAGGGGCCCACCAAGAGACCCAGTACTTC
CASSESGAHQETQYF
>TRBJ1-5|.|few|TRBV19
TGTGCCAGTAGCCACCAGGGGAGGGTCGGCAATCAGCCCCAGCATTTT
CASSHQGRVGNQPQHF
>TRBJ1-2|.|many|TRBV2
TGTGCCAGCAGTGACGAAGTAGGCAGGGTTGGCTACACCTTC
CASSDEVGRVGYTF
>TRBJ2-7|TRBD1|many|TRBV24-1
TGTGCCACCAGTGATTCCAAGGGACAGGGCTACGAGCAGTACTTC
CATSDSKGQGYEQYF
>TRBJ2-3|TRBD1|.|TRBV28
TGTGCCAGCGGTGGAACCGGGACAGGGATCGTTGATACGCAGTATTTT
CASGGTGTGIVDTQYF
>TRBJ2-7|.|few|TRBV6-1
TGTGCCAGCAGTGGAATCGGGACAACGTGGTCCTACGAGCAGTACTTC
CASSGIGTTWSYEQYF
>TRBJ1-1|.|few|TRBV20-1
TGCAGTCCCCTGAACAGGGAGAACACTGAAGCTTTCTTT
CSPLNRENTEAFF
>TRBJ2-7|TRBD1|many|TRBV12-3/TRBV12-4
TGTGCCAGCAGCCGAGGGACAGGGGGGATATACGAGCAGTACTTC
CASSRGTGGIYEQYF
>TRBJ1-2|.|many|TRBV2
TGTGCCGGCGGGGGCGGCTACACCTTC
CAGGGGYTF
>TRBJ1-5|.|few|TRBV19
TGTGCCAGTAGTATTCCCCCAGTTGTTCAGCCCCAGCATTTT
CASSIPPVVQPQHF
>TRBJ2-2|.|few|TRBV5-1
TGCGCCAGCAGCTTGGTTCTTTTCGGGCAGCGGAACACCGGGGAGCTGTTTTTT
CASSLVLFGQRNTGELFF
>TRBJ2-5|.|many|TRBV11-2
TGTGCCAGCAGCTTAGAGAGGGGCGGGAAGACCCAGTACTTC
CASSLERGGKTQYF
>TRBJ2-2|TRBD2|many|TRBV7-2
TGTGCCAGCAGCCCGGGGGGGGGAAGCGGGGAGCTGTTTTTT
CASSPGGGSGELFF
>TRBJ1-6|TRBD1|.|TRBV27
TGTGCCAGCAGTTTCCAGACAGGGAGCTCCTATAATTCACCCCTCCACTTT
CASSFQTGSSYNSPLHF
>TRBJ2-5|TRBD1|many|TRBV12-3/TRBV12-4
TGTGCCAGCAGTCCGACAGGGACCGAGACCCAGTACTTC
CASSPTGTETQYF
>TRBJ2-2|TRBD1|.|TRBV4-1
TGCGCCAGCAGCCAATCAGGGGGCCCTATCACCGGGGAGCTGTTTTTT
CASSQSGGPITGELFF
>TRBJ2-7|TRBD2|.|TRBV19
TGTGCCAGTAGTATAGTCGGACTAGCGGGAGGCGAGCAGTACTTC
CASSIVGLAGGEQYF
>TRBJ2-2|.|many|TRBV9
TGTGCCAGCAGCCATATTGATACGAACACCGGGGAGCTGTTTTTT
CASSHIDTNTGELFF
>TRBJ2-7|TRBD2|many|TRBV2
TGTGCCACGCTCACTAGCGGGAGTAGAGAGCAGTACTTC
CATLTSGSREQYF
>TRBJ1-2|.|many|TRBV7-8
TGTGCCAGCAGCTTATCCAAAAAGAACGGACAAAGGAGGACCTATGGCTACACCTTC
CASSLSKKNGQRRTYGYTF
>TRBJ1-1|.|few|TRBV7-9
TGTGCCAGCATCCCGACAGAAGTGAACACTGAAGCTTTCTTT
CASIPTEVNTEAFF